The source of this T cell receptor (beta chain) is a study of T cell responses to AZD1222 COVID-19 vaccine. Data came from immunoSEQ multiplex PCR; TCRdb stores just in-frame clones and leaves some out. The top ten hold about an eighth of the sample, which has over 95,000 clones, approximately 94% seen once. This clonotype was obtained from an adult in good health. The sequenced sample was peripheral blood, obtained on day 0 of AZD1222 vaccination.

The CDR3 DNA reads as TGTGCCAGTAGTGAAGGCGTCTACAATGAGCAGTTCTTC. Protein sequence: CASSEGVYNEQFF. The chain recombines TRBV19 with TRBJ2-1; no firm D call. The CDR3 runs to 13 residues. V lost 5 bases to trimming and J lost 3 bases, with 8 bases between them. Germline values: CDR1 LNHDA, CDR2 SQIVND (reference sequence).